These 21 T cell receptor beta chains share one sample of origin, sequenced in a study of T cell responses to AZD1222 COVID-19 vaccine (dated by TCRdb to the early 2020s). The library was prepared using the immunoSEQ multiplex PCR assay. This is the immuneACCESS table as TCRdb keeps it, with only in-frame sequences that have V and J called. A part of the clones is gone; compared with another copy, unresolved V genes explain less than half, and the rest is unexplained. Within this sample are 90,000 to 150,000 clones, with approximately 89% of them counted one time only. The ten largest clones add up to approximately 5.4% of the sample. The time point label of this sample denotes: baseline before first vaccination. The sample was peripheral blood, taken on day 0 of AZD1222 vaccination. The receptors stem from an adult in good health.

The chain is built from TRBV25-1 and TRBJ1-2; unclear D gene. This CDR3 spans 13 amino acids. Germline V lookup: CDR1 MGHDK, CDR2 SYGVNS. V lost 3 bases and J lost 2, with 7 bases in between. CDR3 sequence (DNA): TGTGCCAGCAGTGATGTCAGAAACTATGGCTACACCTTC. This sequence encodes CASSDVRNYGYTF.

The rearrangement links TRBV6-5 to TRBJ1-2; 8 nucleotides match TRBD1. The CDR3 runs 14 residues. The V gene's germline CDR1 is MNHEY and CDR2 SVGAGI. Unmatched junction bases numbered 2, after V lost 0 bases and J lost 5 bases. The CDR3 region is CASSYSTGAYGYTF. The CDR3 DNA reads as TGTGCCAGCAGTTACTCGACAGGGGCTTATGGCTACACCTTC.

Only a few counts were recorded for this clone. The rearrangement joins TRBV10-1 to TRBJ1-1; D is ambiguous. CDR1 is WNHNN and CDR2 is SYGVQD in the germline V gene (reference sequence). This CDR3 has 14 residues. V lost 7 bases to trimming and J lost 7 bases, with 19 bases between them. CDR3 coding DNA: TGCGCCAGCACCGTAGAGGGAGGGCATGTTGAAGCTTTCTTT. It is translated as CASTVEGGHVEAFF.

This chain links TRBV19 with TRBJ2-3; 7 nucleotides agree with TRBD2. V shed 7 bases and J 2 bases; nucleotides not matched to a gene: 6. The CDR3 has 14 amino acids. Germline V gene lookup returns CDR1 LNHDA and CDR2 SQIVND (reference sequence). CDR3: CASKAGLYTDTQYF. CDR3 nucleotide sequence: TGTGCCAGTAAAGCGGGGCTCTACACAGATACGCAGTATTTT.

The CDR3, as DNA: TGTGCCAGCAGCGTCCGGGAGGTCGGTGAAGCTTTCTTT. Translating it yields CASSVREVGEAFF. The chain has TRBV11-2 and TRBJ1-1; D gene ambiguous. This CDR3 has 13 residues. Germline CDR1 and CDR2: SGHAT and FQNNGV. V lost 5 bases and J lost 7, with 14 bases in between.

The V and J genes are TRBV6-5 and TRBJ1-4; TRBD1 is a possible D gene (6 bases). The CDR3 is made up of 13 amino acids. In germline, CDR1 is MNHEY, CDR2 SVGAGI. The V and J ends lost 6 bases and 8 bases respectively, with 13 bases between them. CDR3 coding DNA: TGTGCCAGCAGCCCAGTCAGGGGAGAAAAACTGTTTTTT. Translating it yields CASSPVRGEKLFF.

The chain combines TRBV18 with TRBJ1-3; tentatively, D is TRBD1 (5 bases). Germline lookup yields CDR1 KGHSH and CDR2 LQKENI. This CDR3 has 18 amino acids. Trimming removed 6 bases at V and 0 bases at J, with 21 bases between. The CDR3 protein is CASSPQRQGPRSGNTIYF. The CDR3 DNA sequence: TGTGCCAGCTCTCCCCAACGTCAGGGTCCCCGCTCTGGAAACACCATATATTTT.

V and J are TRBV6-6 and TRBJ2-3; D uncertain. V shed 6 bases and J shed 4 bases, with 8 bases lying between them. This CDR3 comprises 12 residues. Germline values: CDR1 MNHNY, CDR2 SVGAGI (reference sequence). The CDR3 sequence: CASSPSSDTQYF. CDR3 DNA: TGTGCCAGCAGCCCGTCCTCAGATACGCAGTATTTT.

CDR3 DNA: TGTGCCAGCAGCGTACCGCCTGGGGATCCCGGAGAAAAACTGTTTTTT. Translating it yields CASSVPPGDPGEKLFF. V is TRBV7-2 and J is TRBJ1-4, with D unclear. Looked up from germline, CDR1 is SGHTA and CDR2 is FQGNSA. CDR3 length: 16 residues. V shed 5 bases and J shed 8 bases, with 21 bases lying between them.

This sequence joins TRBV6-5 and TRBJ1-1; no definite D call. V lost 7 bases to trimming and J lost 1 base, with 10 bases between them. CDR3 length equals 13 residues. Germline lookup yields CDR1 MNHEY and CDR2 SVGAGI. CDR3 amino acids: CASKIRANTEAFF. Here the CDR3 DNA reads TGTGCCAGCAAGATTAGGGCGAACACTGAAGCTTTCTTT.

The chain is built from TRBV7-9 and TRBJ1-6; D uncertain. The V and J ends lost 0 bases and 5 bases respectively, with 14 bases between them. CDR3 size: 17 residues. Germline assignment: CDR1 SEHNR and CDR2 FQNEAQ (reference sequence). CDR3 in DNA: TGTGCCAGCAGCTTAGCGGAGGTTAGGGCGGATAATTCACCCCTCCACTTT. This encodes CASSLAEVRADNSPLHF.

This chain connects TRBV6-2 or TRBV6-3 to TRBJ2-6; 9 bases align to TRBD1. The CDR3 runs to 17 residues. Germline lookup yields CDR1 MNHEY and CDR2 SVGEGT. The junction had 5 bases not matched to a gene; V was cut back by 5 bases and J by 0 bases. Here the CDR3 DNA reads TGTGCCAGCAGTAGGGACAGGGAGGGCTCTGGGGCCAACGTCCTGACTTTC. Residues: CASSRDREGSGANVLTF.

V usage is TRBV19 and J usage is TRBJ2-5; D is ambiguous. The CDR3 runs 13 residues. V lost 2 bases, J lost 0 bases, and 4 bases lay in between. Germline V gene sequence: CDR1 LNHDA, CDR2 SQIVND (reference sequence). The CDR3 here is CASSIPNQETQYF. The CDR3 coding sequence is TGTGCCAGTAGTATACCCAACCAAGAGACCCAGTACTTC.

The chain uses TRBV5-6 and TRBJ2-1; D gene ambiguous. This CDR3 region has 11 residues. V lost 2 bases, J lost 9 bases, and 6 bases lay in between. The germline CDR1 and CDR2 sequences are SGHDT and YYEEEE. Written as DNA, the CDR3 is TGTGCCAGCAGCTTAGTGGGTGAGCAGTTCTTC. Translating gives CASSLVGEQFF.

The V gene is TRBV7-2, the J gene TRBJ1-3; D gene unclear. Germline V gene sequence: CDR1 SGHTA, CDR2 FQGNSA. V lost 5 bases and J lost 0, with 5 bases in between. The CDR3 runs to 13 residues. CDR3 loop: CASSQSSGNTIYF. CDR3 in DNA: TGTGCCAGCAGCCAGAGCTCTGGAAACACCATATATTTT.

The V and J genes are TRBV10-1 and TRBJ2-3; D remains ambiguous. The V end was cut by 8 bases, the J end by 2 bases, with 11 bases between. Germline lookup yields CDR1 WNHNN and CDR2 SYGVQD (reference sequence). This CDR3 has 13 residues. This chain's CDR3 is CASQGPLTDTQYF. As DNA, the CDR3 is TGCGCCAGCCAAGGGCCCCTCACAGATACGCAGTATTTT.

The V and J genes are TRBV18 and TRBJ1-3; TRBD1 is a possible D gene (6 bases). Trimming removed 3 bases from V and 4 bases from J, with 16 bases in between. Germline loops: CDR1 KGHSH, CDR2 LQKENI. The CDR3 sequence is 16 residues long. CDR3 amino acids: CASSPLGGQKGNTIYF. As DNA, the CDR3 is TGTGCCAGCTCACCCCTAGGGGGGCAAAAAGGAAACACCATATATTTT.

In its sample, this clone was seen once. The chain couples TRBV2 to TRBJ2-5, with D unresolved. V lost 7 bases and J lost 2, with 8 bases in between. CDR1 SNHLY and CDR2 FYNNEI come from the germline V gene. The CDR3 runs 12 residues. The CDR3 reads CASKKGQETQYF. CDR3 DNA: TGTGCCAGCAAGAAGGGACAAGAGACCCAGTACTTC.

V usage is TRBV5-6 and J usage is TRBJ2-5; D is ambiguous. Looked up from germline, CDR1 is SGHDT and CDR2 is YYEEEE. The CDR3 extends over 14 amino acids. Trimming took 1 base from V and 2 from J, leaving 9 bases between them. In DNA form, the CDR3 reads TGTGCCAGCAGCTTGCCAGTACAACAAGAGACCCAGTACTTC. Amino acid sequence: CASSLPVQQETQYF. Full variable domain (outside the CDR3, taken from reference TRBV5-6 and TRBJ2-5): DAGVTQSPTHLIKTRGQQVTLRCSPKSGHDTVSWYQQALGQGPQFIFQYYEEEERQRGNFPDRFSGHQFPNYSSELNVNALLLGDSALYLCASSLPVQQETQYFGPGTRLLVL.

V usage is TRBV10-3 and J usage is TRBJ2-2, with TRBD1 identical over 8 bases. Germline V gives CDR1 ENHRY, CDR2 SYGVKD. The CDR3 contains 15 residues. With 5 bases clipped from V and 5 bases from J, the junction kept 7 bases outside the gene matches. The DNA of the CDR3 is TGTGCCATCAGTACGGCAGGGGGCTCGACCGGGGAGCTGTTTTTT. Protein sequence: CAISTAGGSTGELFF.

The chain uses TRBV10-2 and TRBJ1-6; 8 nucleotides align to TRBD1. With 7 bases clipped from V and 7 bases from J, the junction kept 6 bases outside the gene matches. The CDR3 extends over 14 amino acids. Germline-derived CDR1 and CDR2 are WSHSY and SAAADI. This CDR3 is CASTERQGNSPLHF. Written as DNA, the CDR3 is TGCGCCAGCACCGAGAGACAGGGGAATTCACCCCTCCACTTT.